This T cell receptor (beta chain) was profiled in a study of T cells in Graves' hyperthyroidism and ophthalmopathy. The study, taken as a whole, reports: Also found in blood were most expanded thyroid clonotypes above 0.001.

It was RNA transcripts that yielded the amplified TCR beta CDR3 regions. First-round RT-PCR with HTBI primers amplified the TCR CDR3 region. TCRdb recomputed calls from the multiplex PCR reads with MiXCR, one row per CDR3 protein. Here the sample spans 500,000 or so distinct CDR3 sequences, about a sixth being singletons. Points on this clonotype: Its antigen remains unknown.

The CDR3 is made up of 19 amino acids. J was trimmed by 4 bases and V by 2 bases; bases with no gene match: 10. CDR1 is LGHDT and CDR2 is YNNKEL in the germline V gene (reference sequence). The V gene is TRBV3-1, the J gene TRBJ2-3; 15 positions agree with TRBD2. The sample consisted of blood. The origin of this receptor is a woman between 18 and 29 years old with Graves' ophthalmopathy. The CDR3 reads CASSQPVLGLAGGPDTQYF. DNA for the CDR3: TGTGCCAGCAGCCAACCCGTTTTGGGACTAGCGGGGGGCCCAGATACGCAGTATTTT.